This T cell receptor (beta chain) emerged from a study of T cells expressing NK-cell markers. Study findings and constraints: One observes that, in a handful of donors, these clonotypes were also the leading ones within the CD3+CD56-NKG2C+ fraction.

TCRdb processed the 5' RACE reads again and assigns one entry to each CDR3 protein, with no DNA. The listing records about 430,000 distinct CDR3 sequences. The CDR3 consists of 12 residues. Germline CDR1 is MNHNY and CDR2 is SVGAGI (reference sequence). Concerning this clonotype: Its antigen is unknown.

The chain carries TRBV6-6 and TRBJ2-3; TCRdb's D call of TRBD2 is untestable without DNA. This receptor was taken from a woman between 45 and 65 years old in good health. Sequencing was performed on blood T cells: a sorted CD56 or NKG2C T cell subset, CD4+ or CD8+ T cells, or bulk PBMC T cells (not recorded which). This CDR3 is CASSLLLDAQYF.